This T cell receptor (beta chain) was recorded in a study of post-analysis software for immune sequencing data. Germline V CDR1 and CDR2: SGHRS, YFSETQ. The CDR3 runs to 15 residues. Trimming removed 0 bases at V and 3 bases at J, with 13 bases between. General study points: The study found TRBV5-6, TRBV5-1 and TRBV20-1 among about five TRBV segments more frequent in patients than controls. Controls had significantly higher normalized Chao1 diversity than multiple sclerosis patients.

A word on this clonotype: Its specificity is not known.

The authors incorporated unique molecular identifiers into the TCR beta cDNA libraries. With roughly 1 to 10 million T cells as the source, hundreds of thousands of cDNA molecules resulted. TCRdb used MiXCR to reprocess the PCR reads, holding one entry per CDR3 protein. The table lists around 260,000 distinct CDR3 sequences, around 34% of them singletons. The source of this sequence is a girl aged 5 to 17 with multiple sclerosis. The rearrangement joins TRBV5-1 to TRBJ2-7; D unresolved. Sequenced input: blood. The CDR3 DNA reads TGCGCCAGCAGCTTGGGGGCAGGACCAAACTACGAGCAGTACTTC. Translated: CASSLGAGPNYEQYF.